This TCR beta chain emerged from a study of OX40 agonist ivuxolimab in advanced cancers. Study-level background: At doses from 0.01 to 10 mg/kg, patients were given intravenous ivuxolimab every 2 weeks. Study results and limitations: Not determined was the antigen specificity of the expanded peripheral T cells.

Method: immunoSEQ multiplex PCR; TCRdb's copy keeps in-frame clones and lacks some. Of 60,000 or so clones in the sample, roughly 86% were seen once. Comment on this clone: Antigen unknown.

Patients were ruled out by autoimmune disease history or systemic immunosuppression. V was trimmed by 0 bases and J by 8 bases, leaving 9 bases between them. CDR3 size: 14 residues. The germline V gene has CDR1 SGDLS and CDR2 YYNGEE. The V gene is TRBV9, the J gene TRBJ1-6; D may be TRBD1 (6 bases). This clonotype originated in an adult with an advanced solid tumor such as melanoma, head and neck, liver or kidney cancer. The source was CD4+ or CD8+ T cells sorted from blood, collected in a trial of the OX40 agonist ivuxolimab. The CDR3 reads CASSVGRQDSPLHF. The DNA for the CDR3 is TGTGCCAGCAGCGTAGGTCGACAGGATTCACCCCTCCACTTT.